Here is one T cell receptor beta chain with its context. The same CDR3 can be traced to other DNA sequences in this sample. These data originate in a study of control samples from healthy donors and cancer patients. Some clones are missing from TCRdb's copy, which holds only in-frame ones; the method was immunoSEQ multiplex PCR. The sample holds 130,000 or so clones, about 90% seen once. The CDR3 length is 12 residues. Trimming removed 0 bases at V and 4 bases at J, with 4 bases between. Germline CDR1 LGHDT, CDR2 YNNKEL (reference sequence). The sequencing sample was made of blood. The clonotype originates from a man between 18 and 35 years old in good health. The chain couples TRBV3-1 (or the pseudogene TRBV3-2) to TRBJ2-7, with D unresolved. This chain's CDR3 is CASSQDKYEQYF. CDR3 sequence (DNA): TGTGCCAGCAGCCAAGACAAATACGAGCAGTACTTC.